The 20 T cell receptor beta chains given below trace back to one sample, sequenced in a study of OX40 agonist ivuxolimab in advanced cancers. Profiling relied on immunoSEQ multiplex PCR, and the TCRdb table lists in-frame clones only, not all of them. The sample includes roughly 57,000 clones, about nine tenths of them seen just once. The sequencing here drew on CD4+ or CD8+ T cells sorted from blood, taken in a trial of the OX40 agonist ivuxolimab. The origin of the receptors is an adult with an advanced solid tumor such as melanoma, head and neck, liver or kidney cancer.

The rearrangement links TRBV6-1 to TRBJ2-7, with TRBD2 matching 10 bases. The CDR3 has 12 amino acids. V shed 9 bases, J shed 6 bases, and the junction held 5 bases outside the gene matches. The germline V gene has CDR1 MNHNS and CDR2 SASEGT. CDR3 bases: TGTGCCAGTAAGACTAGCGGGCCCGAGCAGTACTTC. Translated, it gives CASKTSGPEQYF.

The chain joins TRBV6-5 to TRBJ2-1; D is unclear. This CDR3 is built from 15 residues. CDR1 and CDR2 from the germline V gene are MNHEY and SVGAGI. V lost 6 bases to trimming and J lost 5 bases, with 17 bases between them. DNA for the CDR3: TGTGCCAGCAGCCACGGCCTTACCCGGAACAATGAGCAGTTCTTC. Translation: CASSHGLTRNNEQFF.

This CDR3 reads CSVGTSGAYNEQFF. CDR3 bases: TGCAGCGTAGGGACTAGCGGGGCTTACAATGAGCAGTTCTTC. The gene calls are TRBV29-1 and TRBJ2-1; TRBD2 aligns across 13 bases. Trimming removed 6 bases from V and 4 bases from J; junction bases left unmatched: 3. Per germline, CDR1 SQVTM and CDR2 ANQGSEA. This CDR3 has 14 amino acids.

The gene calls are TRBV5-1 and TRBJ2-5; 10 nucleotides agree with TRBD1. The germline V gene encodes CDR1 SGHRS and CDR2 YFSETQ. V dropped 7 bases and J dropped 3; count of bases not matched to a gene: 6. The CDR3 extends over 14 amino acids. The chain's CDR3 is CASGAGTGEETQYF. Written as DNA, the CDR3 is TGCGCCAGCGGCGCCGGGACAGGGGAAGAGACCCAGTACTTC. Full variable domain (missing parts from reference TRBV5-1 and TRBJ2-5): KAGVTQTPRYLIKTRGQQVTLSCSPISGHRSVSWYQQTPGQGLQFLFEYFSETQRNKGNFPGRFSGRQFSNSRSEMNVSTLELGDSALYLCASGAGTGEETQYFGPGTRLLVL.

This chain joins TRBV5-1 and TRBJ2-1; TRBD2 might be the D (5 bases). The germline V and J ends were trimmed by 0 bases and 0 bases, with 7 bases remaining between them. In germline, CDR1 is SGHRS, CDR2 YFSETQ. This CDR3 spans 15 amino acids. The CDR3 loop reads CASSLGGSSYNEQFF. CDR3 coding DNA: TGCGCCAGCAGCTTGGGTGGGAGCTCCTACAATGAGCAGTTCTTC.

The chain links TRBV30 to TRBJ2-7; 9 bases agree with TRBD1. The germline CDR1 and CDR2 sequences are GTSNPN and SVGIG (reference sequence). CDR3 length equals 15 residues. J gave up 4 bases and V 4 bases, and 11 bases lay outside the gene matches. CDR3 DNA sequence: TGTGCCTGGAACCTCCACGACAGGGGGAGTTACGAGCAGTACTTC. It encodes CAWNLHDRGSYEQYF.

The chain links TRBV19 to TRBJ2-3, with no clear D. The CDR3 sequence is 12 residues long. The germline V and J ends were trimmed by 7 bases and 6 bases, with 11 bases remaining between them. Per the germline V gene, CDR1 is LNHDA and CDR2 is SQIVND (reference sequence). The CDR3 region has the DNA TGTGCCAGTACTTGGGGTTCGGATACGCAGTATTTT. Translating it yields CASTWGSDTQYF.

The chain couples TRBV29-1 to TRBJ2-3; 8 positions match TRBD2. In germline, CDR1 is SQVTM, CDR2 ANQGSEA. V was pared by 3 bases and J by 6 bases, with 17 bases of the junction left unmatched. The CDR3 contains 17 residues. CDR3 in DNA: TGCAGCGTTGAGTTTGCGGGAGGCTACCATACGTGGGATACGCAGTATTTT. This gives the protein CSVEFAGGYHTWDTQYF.

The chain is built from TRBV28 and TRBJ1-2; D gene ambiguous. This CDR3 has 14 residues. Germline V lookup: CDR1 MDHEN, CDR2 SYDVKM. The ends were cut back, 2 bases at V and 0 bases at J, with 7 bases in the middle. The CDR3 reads CASSLMASNYGYTF. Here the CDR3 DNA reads TGTGCCAGCAGTTTAATGGCATCTAACTATGGCTACACCTTC.

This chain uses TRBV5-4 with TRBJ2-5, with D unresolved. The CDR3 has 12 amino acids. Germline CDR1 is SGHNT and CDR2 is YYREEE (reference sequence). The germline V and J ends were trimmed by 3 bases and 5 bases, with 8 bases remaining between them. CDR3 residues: CASSWGAETQYF. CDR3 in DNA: TGTGCCAGCAGCTGGGGTGCGGAGACCCAGTACTTC.

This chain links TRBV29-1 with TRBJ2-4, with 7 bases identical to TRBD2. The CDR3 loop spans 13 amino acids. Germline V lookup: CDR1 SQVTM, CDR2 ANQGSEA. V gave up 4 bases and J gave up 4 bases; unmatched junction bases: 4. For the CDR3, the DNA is TGCAGCGTTGTACCGGGAGGAAAAAACATTCAGTACTTC. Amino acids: CSVVPGGKNIQYF.

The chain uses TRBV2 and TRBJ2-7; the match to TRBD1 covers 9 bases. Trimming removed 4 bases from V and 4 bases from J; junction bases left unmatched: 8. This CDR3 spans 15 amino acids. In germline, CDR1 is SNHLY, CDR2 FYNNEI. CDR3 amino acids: CASSVRGQGRYEQYF. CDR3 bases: TGTGCCAGCAGTGTGCGTGGACAGGGGAGGTACGAGCAGTACTTC.

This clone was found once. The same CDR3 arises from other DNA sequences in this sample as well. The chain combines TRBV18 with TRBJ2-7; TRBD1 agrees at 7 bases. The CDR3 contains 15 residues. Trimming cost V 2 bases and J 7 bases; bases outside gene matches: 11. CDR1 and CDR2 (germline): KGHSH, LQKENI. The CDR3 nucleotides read TGTGCCAGCTCACCAGTAATCGGGACAGAATATGAGCAGTACTTC. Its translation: CASSPVIGTEYEQYF. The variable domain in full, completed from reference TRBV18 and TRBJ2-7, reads NAGVMQNPRHLVRRRGQEARLRCSPMKGHSHVYWYRQLPEEGLKFMVYLQKENIIDESGMPKERFSAEFPKEGPSILRIQQVVRGDSAAYFCASSPVIGTEYEQYFGPGTRLTVT.

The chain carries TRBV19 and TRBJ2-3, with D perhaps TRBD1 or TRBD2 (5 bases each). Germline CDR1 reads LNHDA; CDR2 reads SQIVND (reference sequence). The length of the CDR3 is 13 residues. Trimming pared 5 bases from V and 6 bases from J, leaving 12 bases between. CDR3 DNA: TGTGCCAGTAGTGACGGGACGCTTGATACGCAGTATTTT. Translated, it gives CASSDGTLDTQYF. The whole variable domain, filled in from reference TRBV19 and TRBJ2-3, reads DGGITQSPKYLFRKEGQNVTLSCEQNLNHDAMYWYRQDPGQGLRLIYYSQIVNDFQKGDIAEGYSVSREKKESFPLTVTSAQKNPTAFYLCASSDGTLDTQYFGPGTRLTVL.

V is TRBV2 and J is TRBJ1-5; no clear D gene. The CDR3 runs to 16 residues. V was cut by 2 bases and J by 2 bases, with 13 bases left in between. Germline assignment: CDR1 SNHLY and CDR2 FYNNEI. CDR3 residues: CASSEKQRGRNQPQHF. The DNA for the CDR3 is TGTGCCAGCAGTGAAAAACAGCGTGGGCGCAATCAGCCCCAGCATTTT.

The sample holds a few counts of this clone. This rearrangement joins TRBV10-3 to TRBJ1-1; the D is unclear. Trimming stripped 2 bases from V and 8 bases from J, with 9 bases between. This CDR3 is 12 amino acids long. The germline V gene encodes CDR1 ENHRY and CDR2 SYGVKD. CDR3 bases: TGTGCCATCAGTGAGGTCCAGACAGAAGCTTTCTTT. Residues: CAISEVQTEAFF.

The CDR3 bases are TGTGCCTGGACTAGCGGGAGGACTTACAATGAGCAGTTCTTC. Its translation is CAWTSGRTYNEQFF. The chain links TRBV30 to TRBJ2-1; 11 nucleotides match TRBD2. The germline gives CDR1 GTSNPN, CDR2 SVGIG (reference sequence). The CDR3 is 14 amino acids. Germline trimming cut 4 bases from V and 4 bases from J; bases unmatched to any gene: 3. The full variable domain, completed using reference TRBV30 and TRBJ2-1, is SQTIHQWPATLVQPVGSPLSLECTVEGTSNPNLYWYRQAAGRGLQLLFYSVGIGQISSEVPQNLSASRPQDRQFILSSKKLLLSDSGFYLCAWTSGRTYNEQFFGPGTRLTVL.

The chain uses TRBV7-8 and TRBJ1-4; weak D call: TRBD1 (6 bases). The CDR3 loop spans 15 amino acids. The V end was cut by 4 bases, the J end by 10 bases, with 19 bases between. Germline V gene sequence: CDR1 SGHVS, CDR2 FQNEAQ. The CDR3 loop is CASSSRTGSGGKLFF. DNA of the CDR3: TGTGCCAGCAGCTCAAGAACAGGGTCGGGCGGAAAACTGTTTTTT.

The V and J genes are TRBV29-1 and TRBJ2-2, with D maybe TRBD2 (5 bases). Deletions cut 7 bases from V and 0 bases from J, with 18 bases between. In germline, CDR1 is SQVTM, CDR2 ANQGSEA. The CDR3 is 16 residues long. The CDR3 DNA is TGCAGCGCTTCAAAGACGGACTCCACGAACACCGGGGAGCTGTTTTTT. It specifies CSASKTDSTNTGELFF.

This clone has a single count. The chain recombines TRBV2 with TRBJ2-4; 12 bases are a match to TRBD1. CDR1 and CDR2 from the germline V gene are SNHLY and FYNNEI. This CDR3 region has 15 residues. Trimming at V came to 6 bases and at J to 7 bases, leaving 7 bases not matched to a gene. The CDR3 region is CASRARDRGHNIQYF. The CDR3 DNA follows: TGTGCCAGCAGGGCGCGGGACAGGGGGCACAACATTCAGTACTTC.